These 9 T cell receptor beta chains came from one sample sequenced in a study of regulatory T cells in long-lasting Graves disease. Time point given: persistent/refractory GD, antithyroid drugs over 5 years with positive TRAb. Generation of the TCR library employed RNA extracted from PBMCs. Arm-PCR of CDR3 regions and iRepertoire HTBI primers were the basis on which TCR beta libraries were built. Using its own MiXCR run on the multiplex PCR reads, TCRdb lists one record per CDR3 protein. This sample carries 400,000 or so distinct CDR3 sequences, around 20% of them seen once, and the ten largest clones take about a quarter. Here the sequenced sample was peripheral blood mononuclear cells (PBMCs), taken when the disease was refractory, from a patient treated with antithyroid drugs. Receptor source: a female donor with Graves disease.

This clonotype was seen a handful of times. The chain links TRBV24-1 to TRBJ1-2; D is ambiguous. V was shortened by 12 bases and J by 7 bases, with 8 bases between the two germline ends. The CDR3 runs 9 residues. CDR1 KGHDR and CDR2 SFDVKD come from the germline V gene. Here the CDR3 reads CAPEFGYTF. CDR3 DNA sequence: TGTGCCCCGGAATTTGGCTACACCTTC.

In DNA form, the CDR3 reads TGTGCCAGTAGTATAACACCGGATAGCAATCAGCCCCAGCATTTT. Its translation is CASSITPDSNQPQHF. V gene TRBV19 combines with J gene TRBJ1-5; D not resolved. CDR1 LNHDA and CDR2 SQIVND come from the germline V gene (reference sequence). The CDR3 runs to 15 residues. Between the trimmed V and J ends, which lost 2 bases and 0 bases, there was a span of 8 bases.

This CDR3 is CASSHGTQRGETQYF. In nucleotides, the CDR3 is TGTGCCAGTAGTCATGGGACACAAAGAGGGGAGACCCAGTACTTC. This chain connects TRBV19 to TRBJ2-5, with D perhaps TRBD1 (6 bases). Germline-derived CDR1 and CDR2 are LNHDA and SQIVND (reference sequence). Trimming left V 5 bases short and J 5 bases short, with 18 bases between. The CDR3 totals 15 residues.

This clonotype was observed at least ten times. The chain uses TRBV28 and TRBJ2-1; D might be TRBD1 (6 bases). V was pared by 5 bases and J by 6 bases, with 17 bases between. Germline CDR1 is MDHEN and CDR2 is SYDVKM. The CDR3 length is 15 residues. CDR3 sequence (DNA): TGTGCCAGCAGTCCGCCTCCGAGAGGGGGCAATGAGCAGTTCTTC. The encoded protein is CASSPPPRGGNEQFF.

Ten or more counts support this clonotype. This chain uses TRBV28 with TRBJ2-5, with TRBD2 as a possible D gene (5 bases). Germline CDR1 reads MDHEN; CDR2 reads SYDVKM. The ends were cut back, 0 bases at V and 7 bases at J, with 27 bases in the middle. This CDR3 region has 19 residues. Here the CDR3 reads CASSLWRPVGSKFAGTQYF. CDR3 nucleotide sequence: TGTGCCAGCAGTTTATGGCGCCCCGTAGGGTCTAAATTCGCGGGGACCCAGTACTTC.

This chain joins TRBV9 and TRBJ1-6; D unclear. CDR1 and CDR2 (germline): SGDLS, YYNGEE. V lost 0 bases and J 9 bases, leaving 7 bases between the germline ends. The CDR3 has 13 residues. The CDR3 sequence is CASSVVGSSPLHF. Here the CDR3 DNA reads TGTGCCAGCAGCGTAGTAGGGTCTTCACCCCTCCACTTT.

This clonotype was counted ten times or more. CDR3 residues: CASRPSGGQGVHQPQHF. DNA for the CDR3: TGTGCCAGCAGACCCTCCGGGGGCCAGGGGGTTCATCAGCCCCAGCATTTT. The genes are TRBV28 and TRBJ1-5; 7 bases fit TRBD1. The germline gives CDR1 MDHEN, CDR2 SYDVKM. Trimming removed 6 bases from V and 5 bases from J; junction bases left unmatched: 16. The CDR3 consists of 17 residues.

Regarding this clonotype: A much more abundant neighbour one base away suggests this may be a read error. This chain joins TRBV14 and TRBJ2-5; 14 bases align to TRBD2. The CDR3 extends over 16 amino acids. CDR1 is SGHDN, CDR2 FVKESK, per germline. CDR3 nucleotides: TGTGCCGGCAGCCCCTCCGGGACTAGCGGGAGAGAGACCCAGTACTTC. Protein sequence: CAGSPSGTSGRETQYF.

Remarks on this clonotype: At one end, the junction sequence differs from germline, possibly due to a read error. The chain uses TRBV20-1 and TRBJ1-6; 10 nucleotides line up with TRBD1. In germline, CDR1 is DFQATT, CDR2 SNEGSKA (reference sequence). CDR3 length: 15 amino acids. The CDR3 nucleotides are TGCAGTGCGAGAGGGGGACAGGGGATTGTCGGGGCCCTCCACTTT. This translates into CSARGGQGIVGALHF.